Presented here are 21 T cell receptor beta chains from one specimen sequenced in a study of neurological immune-mediated disorders. In TCRdb, the 5' RACE reads were re-called with MiXCR into one record per CDR3 protein. The data show over 25,000 distinct CDR3 sequences, roughly 25% seen once. Sequencing was performed on CD4+ T cells from blood. These TCRs come from a man aged 50-60 years with HTLV-1-associated myelopathy (HAM/TSP).

This clonotype showed up many times. The rearrangement uses TRBV20-1 and TRBJ2-5; TRBD2 aligns across 7 bases. Germline V lookup: CDR1 DFQATT, CDR2 SNEGSKA (reference sequence). Trimming cost V 2 bases and J 3 bases; bases outside gene matches: 0. The CDR3 extends over 12 amino acids. DNA for the CDR3: TGCAGTGCTAGACGGGGGGAAGAGACCCAGTACTTC. This gives the protein CSARRGEETQYF.

For this clonotype: A much larger clone sits a single nucleotide away, making a read error possible. The CDR3: CASSQGSIINQPQHF. CDR3 nucleotide sequence: TGTGCCAGCAGCCAAGGCTCCATTATCAATCAGCCCCAGCATTTT. The chain carries TRBV3-1 and TRBJ1-5, with D unclear. The CDR3 contains 15 residues. Between the trimmed V and J ends, which lost 1 base and 3 bases, there was a span of 10 bases. Germline V gene sequence: CDR1 LGHDT, CDR2 YNNKEL (reference sequence).

The chain combines TRBV7-3 with TRBJ2-1, with 8 bases identical to TRBD2. From germline, CDR1 is SGHTA and CDR2 FQGTGA. The CDR3 is 14 residues long. J gave up 5 bases and V 5 bases, and 5 bases lay outside the gene matches. Written as DNA, the CDR3 is TGTGCCAGCAGCCCGACACTAGCGGACAATGAGCAGTTCTTC. This translates into CASSPTLADNEQFF.

The V gene is TRBV20-1, the J gene TRBJ2-5; D is uncertain. CDR1 DFQATT and CDR2 SNEGSKA come from the germline V gene (reference sequence). Trimming pared 2 bases from V and 1 base from J, leaving 11 bases between. This CDR3 is 14 amino acids long. CDR3 protein: CSARLSPSQETQYF. The CDR3 DNA follows: TGCAGTGCTAGATTATCCCCGTCCCAAGAGACCCAGTACTTC.

Many counts were recorded for this clonotype. The V and J genes are TRBV4-1 and TRBJ2-3; no clear D gene. The germline V gene encodes CDR1 MGHRA and CDR2 YSYEKL. This CDR3 spans 13 amino acids. Trimming took 3 bases from V and 6 from J, leaving 10 bases between them. The CDR3 nucleotides read TGCGCCAGCAGCCAGCCCACAGCGGATACGCAGTATTTT. Translating it yields CASSQPTADTQYF.

This clonotype was observed at least ten times. The chain employs TRBV20-1 and TRBJ1-5; no clear D. Germline CDR1 reads DFQATT; CDR2 reads SNEGSKA (reference sequence). This CDR3 spans 15 amino acids. V was trimmed by 3 bases and J by 1 base, leaving 13 bases between them. As DNA, the CDR3 is TGCAGTGCTAGGGCCCTCGGTAGGAGCAATCAGCCCCAGCATTTT. This encodes CSARALGRSNQPQHF.

V is TRBV10-3 and J is TRBJ2-7; TRBD1 is a possible D gene (6 bases). Per the germline V gene, CDR1 is ENHRY and CDR2 is SYGVKD. V lost 2 bases, J lost 1 base, and 18 bases lay in between. The CDR3 runs 17 residues. The CDR3 loop reads CAISEVVSVRGSYEQYF. DNA for the CDR3: TGTGCCATCAGTGAGGTAGTTAGTGTCAGGGGATCCTACGAGCAGTACTTC.

In this sample, this clonotype turned up many times. V and J are TRBV20-1 and TRBJ2-1; 9 bases match TRBD2. CDR1 and CDR2 from the germline V gene are DFQATT and SNEGSKA (reference sequence). V lost 0 bases and J lost 4; bases outside the gene matches: 13. CDR3 length: 18 residues. CDR3 loop: CSARDEGRLAGTYNEQFF. For the CDR3, the DNA is TGCAGTGCTAGAGATGAAGGCAGGCTAGCGGGGACATACAATGAGCAGTTCTTC.

This clonotype has a count of ten or more. The rearrangement uses TRBV5-1 and TRBJ2-5; D gene ambiguous. The ends were cut back, 4 bases at V and 1 base at J, with 8 bases in the middle. Germline assignment: CDR1 SGHRS and CDR2 YFSETQ. The CDR3 totals 13 residues. The CDR3 here is CASSTDFQETQYF. In DNA, the CDR3 is TGCGCCAGCAGCACCGACTTCCAAGAGACCCAGTACTTC.

This clonotype was seen repeatedly, ten times or more. This chain connects TRBV7-2 to TRBJ1-4; no firm D call. The V gene's germline CDR1 is SGHTA and CDR2 FQGNSA. The V gene lost 11 bases and the J gene lost 5 bases, with 9 bases spanning the gap. The CDR3 consists of 11 residues. The CDR3 nucleotides are TGTGCCTGGACTGACAATGAAAAACTGTTTTTT. Translated, it gives CAWTDNEKLFF.

This clonotype was observed many times. This chain links TRBV20-1 with TRBJ2-7, with D possibly being TRBD2 (6 bases). The CDR3 extends over 13 amino acids. Looked up from germline, CDR1 is DFQATT and CDR2 is SNEGSKA (reference sequence). The germline V and J ends were trimmed by 3 bases and 1 base, with 10 bases remaining between them. The CDR3 region is CSASPSASYEQYF. The CDR3 DNA reads TGCAGTGCTAGTCCTAGCGCTTCCTACGAGCAGTACTTC.

This clonotype rates as medium-sized (0.01 to 0.1%). The V gene is TRBV12-3 or TRBV12-4, the J gene TRBJ2-5, with D possibly matching TRBD2 (6 bases). The CDR3 extends over 15 amino acids. Trimming took off 6 bases at V and 7 bases at J, with 21 bases between the two ends. In nucleotides, the CDR3 is TGTGCCAGCAGAGGTCTAGCGAGCCCATTGGGGACCCAGTACTTC. It encodes CASRGLASPLGTQYF.

This clonotype was observed at least ten times. The CDR3 DNA follows: TGCGCCAGCAGCTGGGACACCCCCACCGGGGAGCTGTTTTTT. This codes for CASSWDTPTGELFF. The chain links TRBV5-1 to TRBJ2-2; maybe TRBD1 (6 bases). The CDR3 consists of 14 residues. CDR1 is SGHRS, CDR2 YFSETQ, per germline. The V end lost 3 bases, the J end lost 4 bases, and 10 bases lay between the germline ends.

The sample holds a few counts of this clonotype. The rearrangement joins TRBV7-9 to TRBJ2-1; 7 bases are shared with TRBD1. V shed 5 bases, J shed 4 bases, and the junction held 11 bases outside the gene matches. Germline CDR1 and CDR2: SEHNR and FQNEAQ (reference sequence). This CDR3 comprises 16 residues. The CDR3 region is CASSPVRGTDYNEQFF. The CDR3 nucleotides are TGTGCCAGCAGCCCGGTGAGAGGGACAGATTACAATGAGCAGTTCTTC.

At least ten counts were recorded for this clonotype. DNA of the CDR3: TGTGCCAGCAGCAGAGGGGGGGGAAATCAGCCCCAGCATTTT. Translation gives CASSRGGGNQPQHF. V gene TRBV7-8 combines with J gene TRBJ1-5; a weak D match, TRBD1 (6 bases). V was pared by 5 bases and J by 4 bases, with 12 bases between. Germline V lookup: CDR1 SGHVS, CDR2 FQNEAQ. CDR3 length: 14 amino acids.

This clonotype was recorded many times. J is TRBJ1-5 and V is TRBV20-1; D call uncertain. V was trimmed by 0 bases and J by 0 bases, leaving 9 bases between them. CDR1 DFQATT and CDR2 SNEGSKA come from the germline V gene (reference sequence). This CDR3 has 15 amino acids. DNA of the CDR3: TGCAGTGCTAGAGATGTGAATTATAGCAATCAGCCCCAGCATTTT. It encodes CSARDVNYSNQPQHF.

This clonotype was seen repeatedly, ten times or more. The CDR3: CASGFGQRRHTIYF. DNA of the CDR3: TGTGCTAGTGGTTTCGGACAGCGGCGGCACACCATATATTTT. The chain combines TRBV12-5 with TRBJ1-3; weak D call: TRBD1 (6 bases). Per the germline V gene, CDR1 is LGHNT and CDR2 is FRNRAP. CDR3 length: 14 residues. V shed 3 bases and J shed 8 bases, with 14 bases lying between them.

This clonotype was observed many times. The chain employs TRBV5-1 and TRBJ1-2; TRBD1 aligns across 7 bases. Losses at the gene ends were 5 bases for V and 2 bases for J; bases not matched to a gene: 3. There are 13 residues in the CDR3. Germline V gene sequence: CDR1 SGHRS, CDR2 YFSETQ. The CDR3, as DNA: TGCGCCAGCAGAGAACAGGGGAACTATGGCTACACCTTC. Translated: CASREQGNYGYTF.

The chain joins TRBV27 to TRBJ2-7; unclear D gene. Germline V CDR1 and CDR2: MNHEY, SMNVEV (reference sequence). The CDR3 has 13 amino acids. V dropped 2 bases and J dropped 4 bases, with 9 bases sitting between them. The chain's CDR3 is CASSLRVGYEQYF. The CDR3 nucleotides read TGTGCCAGCAGTTTAAGAGTAGGATACGAGCAGTACTTC.

In this sample, this clonotype turned up many times. J is TRBJ2-5 and V is TRBV14, with 9 positions matching TRBD2. The V gene end was trimmed by 6 bases and the J gene end by 5 bases; junction bases not matched to a gene: 4. CDR3 size: 13 residues. Germline lookup yields CDR1 SGHDN and CDR2 FVKESK. CDR3 region: CASSVAGVETQYF. The CDR3 nucleotides read TGTGCCAGCAGTGTAGCGGGGGTGGAGACCCAGTACTTC.

At least ten counts were recorded for this clonotype. The V call is TRBV20-1, the J call TRBJ1-2; the D is unclear. The V end was cut by 5 bases, the J end by 7 bases, with 20 bases between. Germline V gene sequence: CDR1 DFQATT, CDR2 SNEGSKA (reference sequence). The CDR3 loop spans 14 amino acids. The CDR3: CSAPPPGPEGGYTF. The CDR3 coding sequence is TGCAGTGCTCCGCCCCCCGGGCCCGAGGGTGGCTACACCTTC.